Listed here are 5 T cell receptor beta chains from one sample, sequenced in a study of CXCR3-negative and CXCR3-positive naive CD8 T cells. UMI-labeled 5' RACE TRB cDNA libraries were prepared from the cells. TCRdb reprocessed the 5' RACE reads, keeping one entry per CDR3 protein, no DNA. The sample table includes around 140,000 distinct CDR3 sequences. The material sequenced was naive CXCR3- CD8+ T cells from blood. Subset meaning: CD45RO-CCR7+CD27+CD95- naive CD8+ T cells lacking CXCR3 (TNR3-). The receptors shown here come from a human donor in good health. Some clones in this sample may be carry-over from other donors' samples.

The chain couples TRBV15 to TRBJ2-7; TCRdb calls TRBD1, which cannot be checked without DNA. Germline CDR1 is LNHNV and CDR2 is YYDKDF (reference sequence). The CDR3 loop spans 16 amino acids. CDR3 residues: CATSREGDRGPYEQYF.

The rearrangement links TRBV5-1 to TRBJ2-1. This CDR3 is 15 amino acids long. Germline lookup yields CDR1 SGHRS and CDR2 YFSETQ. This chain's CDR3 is CASSLERPEYNEQFF.

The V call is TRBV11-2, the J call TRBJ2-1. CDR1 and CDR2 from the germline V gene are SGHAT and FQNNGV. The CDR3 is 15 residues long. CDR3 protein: CASSLFAGGYNEQFF.

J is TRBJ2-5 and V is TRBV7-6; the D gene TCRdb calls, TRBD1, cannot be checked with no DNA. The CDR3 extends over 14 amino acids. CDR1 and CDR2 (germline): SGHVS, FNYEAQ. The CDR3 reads CASSQTVTQETQYF.

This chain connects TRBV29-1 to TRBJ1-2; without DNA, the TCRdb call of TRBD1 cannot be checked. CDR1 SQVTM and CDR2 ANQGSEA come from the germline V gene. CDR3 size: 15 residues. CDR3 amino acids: CSVVFSTPRGLGYTF.